The rows below give T cell receptor beta chains drawn from one sample of a study of cytomegalovirus exposure and HLA in healthy donors. Only in-frame clones appear in the TCRdb table, and some are missing; sequencing was by immunoSEQ multiplex PCR. The sample lists approximately 190,000 clones, around 80% occurring once. The sequenced material came from PBMCs. The receptors shown here come from a man aged 35 to 55 in good health and CMV-seropositive. Both conserved end residues are part of each CDR3. The D gene is left open where the match is weak. Not every row has a clone size; where given, it reads once, few, many or a size class.

TGCGCCAGCAGCTTGGTTTGGGGGGGCTCATCTAATGAAAAACTGTTTTTT CASSLVWGGSSNEKLFF TRBJ1-4 NA NA TRBV5-1
TGTGCCAGCAGTTTACCCCTCCTCGGGGGAGATTCACCCCTCCACTTT CASSLPLLGGDSPLHF TRBJ1-6 NA NA TRBV28
TGTGCCAGCAGCTTAGGTAGCGGGAGAGGGGATGAGCAGTTCTTC CASSLGSGRGDEQFF TRBJ2-1 NA TRBD2 TRBV11-3
TGTGCCAGCAGCCCCAGTAGGCGGGGGACAGATACGCAGTATTTT CASSPSRRGTDTQYF TRBJ2-3 NA TRBD2 TRBV27
TGTGCCAGCCTAGGTGGGGAGGAGACCCAGTACTTC CASLGGEETQYF TRBJ2-5 NA NA TRBV6-5
TGTGCCAGCAGCTTAGCTCGGGGTGGCTACACCTTC CASSLARGGYTF TRBJ1-2 NA NA TRBV7-2
TGTGCCTGGAGTGTACAGGATAACACTGAAGCTTTCTTT CAWSVQDNTEAFF TRBJ1-1 NA NA TRBV30
TGTGCCAGCAGAGCGGGTGGCTCCTACGAGCAGTACTTC CASRAGGSYEQYF TRBJ2-7 once NA TRBV6-5
TGTGCCAGCAGCGTAGCTCCTGTCCCCAATGAGCAGTTCTTC CASSVAPVPNEQFF TRBJ2-1 NA NA TRBV9
TGCGCCAGCAGCTCCAACAGCGGGGGTTTCGAAAAACTGTTTTTT CASSSNSGGFEKLFF TRBJ1-4 NA NA TRBV5-1
TGCGCCAGCAGCCAAGGGACAGAGACCAGGGAGCAGTACTTC CASSQGTETREQYF TRBJ2-7 few NA TRBV4-3
TGTGCCAGCAGCTTAAATGAAGGGGTTCTCTACAATGAGCAGTTCTTC CASSLNEGVLYNEQFF TRBJ2-1 NA NA TRBV7-6
TGTGCCAGCAGGTCAGGGGGTCCAAGACAGTTCTTC CASRSGGPRQFF TRBJ2-1 once TRBD1 TRBV6-5
TGTGCCAGTAGCCTTCAGGGGGTTAACTATGGCTACACCTTC CASSLQGVNYGYTF TRBJ1-2 once TRBD1 TRBV19
TGTGCCAGCAGACCCGCAGGGGCTACCTACGAGCAGTACTTC CASRPAGATYEQYF TRBJ2-7 NA NA TRBV6-5
TGTGCCAGCGGAGAGGTCAATGAGCAGTTCTTC CASGEVNEQFF TRBJ2-1 NA NA TRBV25-1
TGTGCCAGCCGGACAGCCCGCTCCTACGAGCAGTACTTC CASRTARSYEQYF TRBJ2-7 NA NA TRBV27
TGTGCCAGCAGCGCACAGGGACAGTACAATGAGCAGTTCTTC CASSAQGQYNEQFF TRBJ2-1 NA TRBD1 TRBV9
TGTGCCAGCAGCCTAGAGGGGCTGGGTGGCTACACCTTC CASSLEGLGGYTF TRBJ1-2 NA NA TRBV7-9
TGCGCCAGCAGCCTCGGACAGGGTGGGGAGACCCAGTACTTC CASSLGQGGETQYF TRBJ2-5 NA TRBD1 TRBV5-1
TGTGCCAGCAGCTTAGTGCCAGGGCGAAACCACGAGCAGTACTTC CASSLVPGRNHEQYF TRBJ2-7 NA NA TRBV11-1
TGTGCCAGCAGCTCACAGGGGGCTTCGGCCAAAAACATTCAGTACTTC CASSSQGASAKNIQYF TRBJ2-4 NA TRBD1 TRBV7-2
TGTGCCAGCAGCTTTAGTACTAGCGGGACTAGCAATGAGCAGTTCTTC CASSFSTSGTSNEQFF TRBJ2-1 NA TRBD2 TRBV11-1
TGTGCCAGCAGCCCGGGACTAGCGGGCAGCAGGGAGACCCAGTACTTC CASSPGLAGSRETQYF TRBJ2-5 NA TRBD2 TRBV5-8
TGTGCCAGCAGCTCCCTTTGGACAGATAATCCCTACGAGCAGTACTTC CASSSLWTDNPYEQYF TRBJ2-7 NA NA TRBV7-9
TGTGCCAGTAGGACTGGGACTAGCGGGAAGACCGGGGAGCTGTTTTTT CASRTGTSGKTGELFF TRBJ2-2 NA TRBD2 TRBV19
TGTGCCAGCAGCGGCGACAGGACTAACTATGGCTACACCTTC CASSGDRTNYGYTF TRBJ1-2 NA NA TRBV4-2
TGTGCCAGCAGTTCTCGCGCTCCTAACTACGAGCAGTACTTC CASSSRAPNYEQYF TRBJ2-7 NA NA TRBV6-5
TGCGCCAGCAGCCAGACTAGCGGGAAGGAGGGCGAGCAGTACTTC CASSQTSGKEGEQYF TRBJ2-7 NA TRBD2 TRBV5-1
TGTGCCAGCAGCTTAGCGAGATTTGGGGCAGGACCTGGGGAACTGTTTTTT CASSLARFGAGPGELFF TRBJ1-4 NA NA TRBV7-9
TGCGCCAGCAGCTTGGATTGGGGGACACTGAACACTGAAGCTTTCTTT CASSLDWGTLNTEAFF TRBJ1-1 NA NA TRBV5-1
TGTGCCAGCAGCGTAGCTACCAGCGGAGGCTTCCAAGAGACCCAGTACTTC CASSVATSGGFQETQYF TRBJ2-5 NA NA TRBV9
TGCGCCAGCAGTACTCTAGCGGGAGGGTCGAATGAGCAGTTCTTC CASSTLAGGSNEQFF TRBJ2-1 NA TRBD2 TRBV5-1
TGTGCCAGCAGTGAATCCGGGACAGACGTCTACGAGCAGTACTTC CASSESGTDVYEQYF TRBJ2-7 NA TRBD1 TRBV28
TGTGCCAGCAGTGACCCTAGGTCTGGCACTGAAGCTTTCTTT CASSDPRSGTEAFF TRBJ1-1 once NA TRBV6-1
TGTGCCAGCAGCTTCGGGGGAAGCACTGAAGCTTTCTTT CASSFGGSTEAFF TRBJ1-1 NA NA TRBV7-6
TGTGCCAGCAGCTCGCAAAACAGGGTGCCCACCGGGGAGCTGTTTTTT CASSSQNRVPTGELFF TRBJ2-2 NA NA TRBV7-6